Presented here are 27 T cell receptor beta chains from one specimen sequenced in a study of T cells in Graves' hyperthyroidism and ophthalmopathy. Template material for amplifying TCR beta CDR3 regions consisted of RNA transcripts. First-round RT-PCR of the TCR CDR3 relied on the HTBI primer set. TCRdb reprocessed the multiplex PCR reads with MiXCR, giving one entry per CDR3 protein. The sample has over 400,000 distinct CDR3 sequences, less than 25% seen once. The sample taken for sequencing was blood. The receptors were gathered from a woman in her 70s with Graves' ophthalmopathy.

Notes on this clonotype: Since a much larger clone is just one base distant, this may be a read error. The chain uses TRBV28 and TRBJ1-1; D may be TRBD1 (5 bases). Germline assignment: CDR1 MDHEN and CDR2 SYDVKM. The CDR3 is 14 amino acids. The CDR3 here is CASRIIQENAEAFF. CDR3 nucleotide sequence: TGTGCCAGCAGAATAATACAGGAGAACGCTGAAGCTTTCTTT.

As to this clonotype: This could be a read error, since a much larger clone is one nucleotide away. The rearrangement joins TRBV5-1 to TRBJ2-1, with 9 bases fitting TRBD2. This CDR3 spans 13 amino acids. Germline V gene sequence: CDR1 SGHRS, CDR2 YFSETQ. CDR3 amino acids: CASRGLAGNGQFF. The CDR3 DNA follows: TGCGCCAGCAGGGGACTAGCAGGCAATGGGCAGTTCTTC.

With regard to this clonotype: A single base separates this from a much larger clone, so it may be a read error. Written as DNA, the CDR3 is TGTGCCAGCAACTTAGCCTTCCATCAGTATTTT. This translates into CASNLAFHQYF. V is TRBV7-9 and J is TRBJ2-3; D is unresolved. Germline V lookup: CDR1 SEHNR, CDR2 FQNEAQ (reference sequence). This CDR3 spans 11 amino acids. Full variable domain (outside the CDR3, taken from reference TRBV7-9 and TRBJ2-3): DTGVSQNPRHKITKRGQNVTFRCDPISEHNRLYWYRQTLGQGPEFLTYFQNEAQLEKSRLLSDRFSAERPKGSFSTLEIQRTEQGDSAMYLCASNLAFHQYFGPGTRLTVL.

This chain connects TRBV10-1 to TRBJ2-3, with D possibly matching TRBD2 (6 bases). CDR3 length equals 13 residues. Deletions cut 6 bases from V and 3 bases from J, with 10 bases between. The germline V gene encodes CDR1 WNHNN and CDR2 SYGVQD (reference sequence). CDR3 sequence: CASRYSGTDTQYF. CDR3 in DNA: TGCGCCAGCAGGTATAGCGGTACAGATACGCAGTATTTT.

This chain uses TRBV20-1 with TRBJ1-1, with D possibly matching TRBD1 (5 bases). The CDR3 totals 13 residues. The V gene's germline CDR1 is DFQATT and CDR2 SNEGSKA (reference sequence). Deletions cut 3 bases from V and 6 bases from J, with 14 bases between. CDR3 protein: CSARPPGSAEAFF. The CDR3 coding sequence is TGCAGTGCTAGGCCGCCAGGGAGCGCTGAAGCTTTCTTT.

The rearrangement links TRBV4-3 to TRBJ1-2; D gene unclear. This CDR3 has 13 amino acids. Trimming took 3 bases from V and 8 from J, leaving 13 bases between them. Germline V gene data show CDR1 as LGHNA and CDR2 as YSLEER. CDR3 protein: CASSHINSDGYTF. The CDR3 region has the DNA TGCGCCAGCAGCCATATTAACTCAGACGGCTACACCTTC.

This clonotype has a handful of counts. The rearrangement links TRBV19 to TRBJ2-7, with 7 bases identical to TRBD2. From germline, CDR1 is LNHDA and CDR2 SQIVND (reference sequence). V trimming: 6 bases; J trimming: 5 bases; junction bases outside the gene matches: 13. The CDR3 length is 15 residues. The CDR3 reads CASRRRGGLGDEQYF. The CDR3, as DNA: TGTGCCAGTAGGAGGAGGGGAGGACTAGGGGACGAGCAGTACTTC.

This clonotype was observed at least ten times. The chain employs TRBV28 and TRBJ1-5, with 9 bases fitting TRBD1. Germline CDR1 is MDHEN and CDR2 is SYDVKM. The CDR3 length is 16 residues. The V segment lost 6 bases and the J segment 6 bases; nucleotides outside the gene matches: 12. The CDR3 spells CASRYLDRGDSQPQHF. CDR3 DNA: TGTGCCAGCAGGTACCTGGACAGGGGTGATAGTCAGCCCCAGCATTTT.

This chain connects TRBV28 to TRBJ2-7; 12 bases line up with TRBD2. The V segment lost 3 bases and the J segment 0 bases; nucleotides outside the gene matches: 9. Germline CDR1 and CDR2: MDHEN and SYDVKM. The CDR3 length is 18 residues. The CDR3 sequence: CASSFGLAGSYHSYEQYF. The CDR3 DNA reads TGTGCCAGCAGTTTTGGACTAGCGGGGTCCTACCACTCCTACGAGCAGTACTTC.

This clonotype occurred many times. The chain couples TRBV12-3 or TRBV12-4 to TRBJ2-7, with D possibly being TRBD2 (5 bases). V dropped 7 bases and J dropped 4 bases, with 14 bases sitting between them. The CDR3 is made up of 13 amino acids. The CDR3 nucleotides are TGTGCCAGCACCACGCTGGGAGCATACGAGCAGTACTTC. Protein product: CASTTLGAYEQYF.

This clonotype occurred many times. The chain carries TRBV6-9 and TRBJ1-5; possible D gene TRBD1, 5 bases. Trimming took 4 bases from V and 5 from J, leaving 6 bases between them. Germline CDR1 reads MNHGY; CDR2 reads SVAAGI. CDR3 length: 12 amino acids. CDR3 DNA sequence: TGTGCCAGCAGTTCAGGGTATCAGCCCCAGCATTTT. Protein sequence: CASSSGYQPQHF.

This clonotype was seen many times. The chain is built from TRBV24-1 and TRBJ2-1; the D gene is possibly TRBD2 (6 bases). This CDR3 spans 11 amino acids. In germline, CDR1 is KGHDR, CDR2 SFDVKD. With 5 bases removed from V and 9 bases from J, the gap between germline ends came to 7 bases. The chain's CDR3 is CATSGRGEQFF. Here the CDR3 DNA reads TGTGCCACCAGTGGGAGGGGTGAGCAGTTCTTC.

This clonotype turned up a few times. The chain is built from TRBV6-2 or TRBV6-3 and TRBJ1-5; TRBD1 might be the D (5 bases). The V gene lost 4 bases and the J gene lost 1 base, with 14 bases spanning the gap. CDR1 is MNHEY and CDR2 is SVGEGT in the germline V gene. The CDR3 is 16 residues long. The CDR3 reads CASSWGSAGSNQPQHF. CDR3 DNA sequence: TGTGCCAGCAGTTGGGGATCGGCAGGGAGCAATCAGCCCCAGCATTTT.

This rearrangement joins TRBV5-6 to TRBJ2-7, with 13 positions matching TRBD2. J gave up 4 bases and V 0 bases, and 13 bases lay outside the gene matches. The CDR3 loop spans 19 amino acids. CDR1 and CDR2 (germline): SGHDT, YYEEEE. The CDR3 DNA follows: TGTGCCAGCAGCTTGGGAGGACTAGCGGGAGTCCAAAGGGAATACGAGCAGTACTTC. It codes for CASSLGGLAGVQREYEQYF.

The rearrangement joins TRBV11-2 to TRBJ1-1; possibly TRBD1 for D (5 bases). V lost 3 bases and J lost 4, with 12 bases in between. Per the germline V gene, CDR1 is SGHAT and CDR2 is FQNNGV. This CDR3 comprises 14 residues. This chain's CDR3 is CASSFGTASTEAFF. In DNA, the CDR3 is TGTGCCAGCAGCTTCGGGACGGCGAGCACTGAAGCTTTCTTT.

The rearrangement links TRBV4-3 to TRBJ1-3; D unresolved. The CDR3 totals 14 residues. CDR1 and CDR2 from the germline V gene are LGHNA and YSLEER. V lost 1 base to trimming and J lost 4 bases, with 8 bases between them. As DNA, the CDR3 is TGCGCCAGCAGCCAAGTGTTCGTCGGAAACACCATATATTTT. Encoded protein: CASSQVFVGNTIYF.

Comments on this clonotype: A read error may be the cause here, since a much bigger clone is one base away. The chain recombines TRBV18 with TRBJ2-1; D might be TRBD2 (6 bases). Per the germline V gene, CDR1 is KGHSH and CDR2 is LQKENI. The CDR3 has 11 amino acids. The CDR3 DNA is TGTGCCAGCCCACCGGCGGGGGAGCAGTTCTTC. Amino acids: CASPPAGEQFF.

This clonotype has a count of ten or more. This chain connects TRBV18 to TRBJ2-3; D is uncertain. CDR3 length equals 13 residues. Germline V gives CDR1 KGHSH, CDR2 LQKENI. V dropped 3 bases and J dropped 2 bases, with 6 bases sitting between them. CDR3 DNA: TGTGCCAGCTCACCCAACCCCACAGATACGCAGTATTTT. Amino acid sequence: CASSPNPTDTQYF.

This clonotype was seen a few times. This chain joins TRBV28 and TRBJ1-5, with TRBD1 matching over 11 bases. J lost 9 bases, V lost 2 bases, and 0 bases had no gene match. Germline-derived CDR1 and CDR2 are MDHEN and SYDVKM. This CDR3 comprises 13 residues. The CDR3 DNA sequence: TGTGCCAGCAGTTTAGGGACAGGGGGGCCCCAGCATTTT. This encodes CASSLGTGGPQHF.

In DNA form, the CDR3 reads TGTGCCAGCAGCCAACGAACCGGGACTAGCGGGAGGGGTGAGCAGTTCTTC. Protein: CASSQRTGTSGRGEQFF. This rearrangement joins TRBV3-1 to TRBJ2-1, with 16 bases matching TRBD2. The germline V gene encodes CDR1 LGHDT and CDR2 YNNKEL (reference sequence). This CDR3 is built from 17 residues. The V gene end was trimmed by 2 bases and the J gene end by 9 bases; junction bases not matched to a gene: 7.

This clonotype was detected only a few times. The V call is TRBV20-1, the J call TRBJ1-2; D is undetermined. Trimming pared 0 bases from V and 5 bases from J, leaving 7 bases between. CDR1 and CDR2 from the germline V gene are DFQATT and SNEGSKA (reference sequence). The CDR3 contains 12 residues. CDR3 DNA: TGCAGTGCTAGAGACAGTCAATATGGCTACACCTTC. This sequence encodes CSARDSQYGYTF.

This clonotype appeared many times. The V call is TRBV6-2 or TRBV6-3, the J call TRBJ1-1; tentative D call: TRBD1 (5 bases). This CDR3 comprises 14 residues. Germline-derived CDR1 and CDR2 are MNHEY and SVGEGT. The V end was cut by 2 bases, the J end by 1 base, with 8 bases between. CDR3 loop: CASSYQGGNTEAFF. CDR3 bases: TGTGCCAGCAGTTACCAGGGAGGGAACACTGAAGCTTTCTTT.

This clonotype was picked up a small number of times. V usage is TRBV12-3 or TRBV12-4 and J usage is TRBJ2-1; D is perhaps TRBD2 (6 bases). Between the trimmed V and J ends, which lost 1 base and 10 bases, there was a span of 14 bases. This CDR3 has 14 residues. The CDR3: CASSLVRSGAEQFF. In nucleotides, the CDR3 is TGTGCCAGCAGTTTAGTGAGGTCGGGAGCAGAGCAGTTCTTC.

This clonotype was counted only a few times. The V and J genes are TRBV19 and TRBJ1-1; possible D gene TRBD1, 6 bases. The ends were cut back, 7 bases at V and 5 bases at J, with 20 bases in the middle. The CDR3 length is 15 residues. Germline-derived CDR1 and CDR2 are LNHDA and SQIVND (reference sequence). The CDR3 sequence is CASNPRGQSRTEAFF. CDR3 nucleotide sequence: TGTGCCAGTAACCCCCGGGGGCAGAGTAGGACTGAAGCTTTCTTT.

This clonotype was observed a handful of times. This CDR3 is CASSFGAQEQYF. CDR3 DNA sequence: TGTGCCAGCAGCTTTGGAGCTCAAGAGCAGTACTTC. The J gene is TRBJ2-7, the V gene TRBV7-2; D remains ambiguous. The CDR3 is 12 residues long. Germline-derived CDR1 and CDR2 are SGHTA and FQGNSA. Trimming left V 3 bases short and J 7 bases short, with 10 bases between.

There are many counts of this clonotype. V gene TRBV3-1 combines with J gene TRBJ2-3; 11 nucleotides align to TRBD2. The CDR3 length is 14 residues. V shed 3 bases, J shed 5 bases, and the junction held 1 base outside the gene matches. Germline V gene sequence: CDR1 LGHDT, CDR2 YNNKEL (reference sequence). CDR3 in amino acids: CASSHGLAGDTQYF. DNA of the CDR3: TGTGCCAGCAGCCACGGACTAGCGGGAGATACGCAGTATTTT.

The chain couples TRBV7-2 to TRBJ2-7; D gene unclear. Trimming took 2 bases from V and 3 from J, leaving 5 bases between them. CDR3 size: 12 residues. The germline V gene has CDR1 SGHTA and CDR2 FQGNSA. The CDR3 protein is CASSLWNYEQYF. In DNA, the CDR3 is TGTGCCAGCAGCTTATGGAACTACGAGCAGTACTTC.